The T cell receptor beta chain described here comes from a study of blood T cells in healthy people across ages. Study-level findings and limits: More naive CD4+ cells and higher diversity marked long-lived donors relative to aged donors. A strong correlation was found between TCR beta diversity and the percentage of naive T cells. TCR beta diversity, measured per million T cells, fell in a roughly linear way with age.

It was with a sample-barcoded 5' primer and a J-beta primer mix that a second PCR of about 6 to 12 cycles was run. One entry per CDR3 protein, called by TCRdb with MiXCR from the 5' RACE reads. Of 1,300,000 or so distinct CDR3 sequences listed, 55% to 75% are singletons. This clonotype was detected a few times. What it binds is not known. The individuals who served as donors were healthy Caucasians living in Russia, aged roughly 6 to 90. Germline CDR1 reads SQVTM; CDR2 reads ANQGSEA. The CDR3 extends over 12 amino acids. This chain connects TRBV29-1 to TRBJ2-5, with D perhaps being TRBD1 or TRBD2 (6 bases each). The sequence was collected from a man aged 18 to 35 in good health. Source material: blood. The CDR3: CRASGAQETQYF. DNA for the CDR3: TGCAGGGCTTCGGGGGCCCAAGAGACCCAGTACTTC.